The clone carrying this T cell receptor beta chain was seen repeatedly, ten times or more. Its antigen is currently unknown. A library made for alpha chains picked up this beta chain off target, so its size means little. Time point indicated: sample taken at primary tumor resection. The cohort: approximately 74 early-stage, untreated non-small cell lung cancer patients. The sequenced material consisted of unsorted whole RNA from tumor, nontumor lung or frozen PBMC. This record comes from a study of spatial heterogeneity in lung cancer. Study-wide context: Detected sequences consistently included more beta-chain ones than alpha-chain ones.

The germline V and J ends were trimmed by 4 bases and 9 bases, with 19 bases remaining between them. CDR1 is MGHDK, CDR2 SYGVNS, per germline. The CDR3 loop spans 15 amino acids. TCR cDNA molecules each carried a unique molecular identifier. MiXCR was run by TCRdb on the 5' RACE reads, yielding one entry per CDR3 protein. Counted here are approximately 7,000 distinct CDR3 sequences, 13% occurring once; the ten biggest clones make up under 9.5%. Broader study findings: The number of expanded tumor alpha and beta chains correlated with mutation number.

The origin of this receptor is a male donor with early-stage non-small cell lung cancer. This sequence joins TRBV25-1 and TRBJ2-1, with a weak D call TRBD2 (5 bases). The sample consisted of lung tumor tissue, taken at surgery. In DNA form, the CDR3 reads TGTGCCAGCAGTGCCTCAAAGGCAGGAGGACGTGAGCAGTTCTTC. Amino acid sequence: CASSASKAGGREQFF.